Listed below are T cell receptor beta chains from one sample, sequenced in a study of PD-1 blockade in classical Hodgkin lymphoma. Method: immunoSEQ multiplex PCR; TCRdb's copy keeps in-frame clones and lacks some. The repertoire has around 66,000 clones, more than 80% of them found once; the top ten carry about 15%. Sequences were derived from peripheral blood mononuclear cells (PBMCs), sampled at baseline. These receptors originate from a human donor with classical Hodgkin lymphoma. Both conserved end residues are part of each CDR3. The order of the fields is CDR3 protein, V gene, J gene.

CASSLSWLADTGELFF	TRBV7-2	TRBJ2-2
CASSPRFRGSGANVLTF	TRBV9	TRBJ2-6
CASLRPTGRYTEAFF	TRBV2	TRBJ1-1
CASRGETNEKLFF	TRBV2	TRBJ1-4
CASSQDGRWEQFF	TRBV4-1	TRBJ2-1
CASSVAGFDGYTF	TRBV5-1	TRBJ1-2
CAWSVMENQPQHF	TRBV30	TRBJ1-5
CASSLVLVGDGTDTQYF	TRBV5-1	TRBJ2-3
CSVVLVELPYGYTF	TRBV29-1	TRBJ1-2
CASSEQGTAFDYGYTF	TRBV6-1	TRBJ1-2
CSVYRAPMNTEAFF	TRBV29-1	TRBJ1-1
CASSARGEKLFF	TRBV7-2	TRBJ1-4
CASRTGVSGTEAFF	TRBV5-4	TRBJ1-1
CASVAERRRGGGYTF	TRBV30	TRBJ1-2
CASSFGSSYEQYF	TRBV7-9	TRBJ2-7
CASSASGTSGGSYEQYF	TRBV7-2	TRBJ2-7
CASSGGGNEQFF	TRBV7-6	TRBJ2-1
CASSADRAGELFF	TRBV6-1	TRBJ2-2
CATSRDQGLDTEAFF	TRBV15	TRBJ1-1
CASSLLIGPNSYEQYF	TRBV11-2	TRBJ2-7